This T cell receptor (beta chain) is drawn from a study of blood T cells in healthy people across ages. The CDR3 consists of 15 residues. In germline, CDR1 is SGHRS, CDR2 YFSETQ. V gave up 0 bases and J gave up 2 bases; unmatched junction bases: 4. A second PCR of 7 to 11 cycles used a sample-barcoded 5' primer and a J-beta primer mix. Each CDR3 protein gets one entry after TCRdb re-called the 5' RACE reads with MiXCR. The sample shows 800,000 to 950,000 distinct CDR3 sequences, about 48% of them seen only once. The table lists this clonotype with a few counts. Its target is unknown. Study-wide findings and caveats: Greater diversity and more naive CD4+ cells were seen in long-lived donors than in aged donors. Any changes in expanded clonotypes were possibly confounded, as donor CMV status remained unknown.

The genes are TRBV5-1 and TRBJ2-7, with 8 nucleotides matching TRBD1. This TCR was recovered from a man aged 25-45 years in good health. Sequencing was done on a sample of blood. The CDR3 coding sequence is TGCGCCAGCAGCTTGGGACAGGGGCCAACCTACGAGCAGTACTTC. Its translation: CASSLGQGPTYEQYF.